This T cell receptor (beta chain) is drawn from a study of blood T cells in healthy people across ages. Primed by a sample-barcoded 5' primer and a J-beta primer mix, a second PCR proceeded for 7 to 11 cycles. TCRdb ran MiXCR on the 5' RACE reads and lists one entry per CDR3 protein. The table records 1.4 million or so distinct CDR3 sequences, approximately 39% of them present only once. This CDR3 is built from 16 residues. Trimming took 0 bases from V and 3 from J, leaving 15 bases between them. CDR1 and CDR2 (germline): LGHNA, YSLEER. This clonotype was detected many times. This rearrangement joins TRBV4-3 to TRBJ2-7; D possibly matches TRBD1 or TRBD2 (6 bases each). The sequencing sample was made of blood. The clonotype originates from a woman younger than 35 in good health. The DNA of the CDR3 is TGCGCCAGCAGCCAAGAGGTGGGGGGCCAGTACTACGAGCAGTACTTC. As protein: CASSQEVGGQYYEQYF.